Detailed here is one T cell receptor beta chain. Its target is unknown. Both 60 Vbeta primers and 13 Jbeta primers went into the PCR. Assay used: immunoSEQ multiplex PCR; TCRdb lists only in-frame clones, some missing. Here the sample table reports 95,000 to 150,000 clones. All donors participated as healthy donors of bone marrow. The sample belongs to a study of cytomegalovirus exposure and HLA in healthy donors. Study overall: Earlier results showed roughly 120 million unique TCR beta sequences derived from approximately 170 million T cells.

Overall study findings and caveats: Later, an analysis found that common viral pathogens appeared to be linked with several of the most significant clusters. In a later analysis, HLA-associated beta chains showed higher expansion and lower generation probabilities than comparable chains.

Germline V gene data show CDR1 as MNHEY and CDR2 as SMNVEV (reference sequence). V lost 5 bases and J lost 5; bases outside the gene matches: 4. The CDR3 sequence is 14 residues long. The clonotype originates from a man in his forties in good health and CMV-seronegative. Sequenced sample: PBMCs. The rearrangement uses TRBV27 and TRBJ2-1; 9 nucleotides match TRBD1. CDR3 DNA: TGTGCCAGCAGTGGGGGACAGGGACACAATGAGCAGTTCTTC. Protein sequence: CASSGGQGHNEQFF.